One sample yielded the 26 T cell receptor beta chains listed below, sequenced in a study of technical replicates of blood from four donors. Measured with immunoSEQ multiplex PCR; TCRdb has only the in-frame clones, and not every one. The table lists about 81,000 clones, 95% of them singletons. What was sequenced was T cells isolated from PBMCs. The receptors shown here come from a human donor in good health.

This sequence joins TRBV29-1 and TRBJ1-2, with D maybe TRBD1 (6 bases). Germline CDR1 and CDR2: SQVTM and ANQGSEA. V lost 7 bases, J lost 1 base, and 10 bases lay in between. The CDR3 is 12 residues long. The CDR3 DNA reads TGCAGCGGGGGGACAAATAACTATGGCTACACCTTC. Residues: CSGGTNNYGYTF.

J is TRBJ2-7 and V is TRBV30; a weak D match, TRBD2 (5 bases). V lost 2 bases and J lost 0, with 11 bases in between. The CDR3 is 14 amino acids. Germline loops: CDR1 GTSNPN, CDR2 SVGIG (reference sequence). CDR3 sequence (DNA): TGTGCCTGGAGTTGGGCGGGTAGCTCCTACGAGCAGTACTTC. Its protein is CAWSWAGSSYEQYF.

The genes are TRBV21-1 and TRBJ1-4; TRBD1 is the table's D call, not checked against the DNA. TRBV21-1 is listed as a pseudogene. The CDR3 totals 17 residues. The CDR3 region has the DNA TGTGCCAGCAGCACTCTCCGGGACAGGCACTCTAATGAAAAACTGTTTTTT. Translation: CASSTLRDRHSNEKLFF.

This sequence joins TRBV10-3 and TRBJ1-2; D unclear. The CDR3 loop spans 16 amino acids. CDR1 and CDR2 (germline): ENHRY, SYGVKD. V lost 3 bases to trimming and J lost 5 bases, with 19 bases between them. CDR3 DNA: TGTGCCATCAGTGACTCTTCTGGAGGAATTGAATATGGCTACACCTTC. This sequence encodes CAISDSSGGIEYGYTF.

V is TRBV27 and J is TRBJ2-5; perhaps TRBD2 as D (6 bases). The CDR3 covers 15 residues. V was pared by 4 bases and J by 5 bases, with 17 bases between. Germline assignment: CDR1 MNHEY and CDR2 SMNVEV (reference sequence). CDR3 coding DNA: TGTGCCAGCAGTTCGTCGGGTGGGAGCGGGGAGACCCAGTACTTC. Translated, it gives CASSSSGGSGETQYF.

V is TRBV18 and J is TRBJ1-2; TRBD1 agrees at 9 bases. Germline loops: CDR1 KGHSH, CDR2 LQKENI. J lost 3 bases, V lost 6 bases, and 8 bases had no gene match. The CDR3 sequence is 15 residues long. Here the CDR3 reads CASSGGQGSYYGYTF. In DNA form, the CDR3 reads TGTGCCAGCTCCGGCGGACAGGGGAGCTACTATGGCTACACCTTC.

This chain links TRBV5-8 with TRBJ2-3, with TRBD2 as a possible D gene (6 bases). The germline CDR1 and CDR2 sequences are SGHTS and YDEGEE. With 5 bases removed from V and 4 bases from J, the gap between germline ends came to 8 bases. The CDR3 extends over 12 amino acids. In DNA form, the CDR3 reads TGTGCCAGCAGGGGACTGCCAGATACGCAGTATTTT. Amino acid sequence: CASRGLPDTQYF.

The chain links TRBV10-3 to TRBJ2-7, with a weak D call TRBD1 (5 bases). This CDR3 comprises 15 residues. Trimming removed 2 bases at V and 3 bases at J, with 14 bases between. From germline, CDR1 is ENHRY and CDR2 SYGVKD. The CDR3 DNA sequence: TGTGCCATCAGTGAGGTCCAGGGAATATTCTACGAGCAGTACTTC. This translates into CAISEVQGIFYEQYF.

The chain is built from TRBV4-3 and TRBJ1-4, with 11 bases fitting TRBD1. The CDR3 has 15 amino acids. In germline, CDR1 is LGHNA, CDR2 YSLEER. The V and J ends lost 3 bases and 8 bases, in that order; junction bases with no gene match: 5. In DNA form, the CDR3 reads TGCGCCAGCAGCCAGGGACAGGGGGTAGGGGAAAAACTGTTTTTT. Translated: CASSQGQGVGEKLFF.

This chain connects TRBV29-1 to TRBJ1-1, with D tentatively TRBD1 (6 bases). CDR1 and CDR2 (germline): SQVTM, ANQGSEA. V gave up 4 bases and J gave up 5 bases, with 8 bases separating them. CDR3 length: 11 amino acids. DNA for the CDR3: TGCAGCGTTGCAGGGGAGACTGAAGCTTTCTTT. Its translation is CSVAGETEAFF. The full variable domain, with the rest looked up from reference TRBV29-1 and TRBJ1-1, is SAVISQKPSRDICQRGTSLTIQCQVDSQVTMMFWYRQQPGQSLTLIATANQGSEATYESGFVIDKFPISRPNLTFSTLTVSNMSPEDSSIYLCSVAGETEAFFGQGTRLTVV.

This rearrangement joins TRBV7-9 to TRBJ2-7, with 8 bases aligning to TRBD1. Trimming at V came to 5 bases and at J to 6 bases, leaving 9 bases not matched to a gene. This CDR3 comprises 14 residues. From germline, CDR1 is SEHNR and CDR2 FQNEAQ (reference sequence). CDR3 coding DNA: TGTGCCAGCAGCGCCGACAGGGGCCGCTTCGAGCAGTACTTC. This translates into CASSADRGRFEQYF.

J is TRBJ2-3 and V is TRBV6-5, with TRBD2 matching 7 bases. V dropped 5 bases and J dropped 7; count of bases not matched to a gene: 6. CDR1 and CDR2 from the germline V gene are MNHEY and SVGAGI. This CDR3 is built from 13 residues. The CDR3 bases are TGTGCCAGCAGTCGGGAGGTGGGGTATACGCAGTATTTT. This gives the protein CASSREVGYTQYF.

The rearrangement joins TRBV9 to TRBJ2-7, with D perhaps matching TRBD1 (5 bases). Germline CDR1 and CDR2: SGDLS and YYNGEE. CDR3 length equals 14 residues. Trimming left V 4 bases short and J 4 bases short, with 15 bases between. As DNA, the CDR3 is TGTGCCAGCAGCAGGGGCCCGGTCGCGTACGAGCAGTACTTC. Translated, it gives CASSRGPVAYEQYF. The whole variable domain, remainder taken from reference TRBV9 and TRBJ2-7, is DSGVTQTPKHLITATGQRVTLRCSPRSGDLSVYWYQQSLDQGLQFLIQYYNGEERAKGNILERFSAQQFPDLHSELNLSSLELGDSALYFCASSRGPVAYEQYFGPGTRLTVT.

The gene calls are TRBV30 and TRBJ2-5, with TRBD1 matching 7 bases. This CDR3 is 11 amino acids long. The germline V gene encodes CDR1 GTSNPN and CDR2 SVGIG (reference sequence). With 4 bases clipped from V and 4 bases from J, the junction kept 0 bases outside the gene matches. The CDR3 sequence: CAWTGGETQYF. The CDR3 coding sequence is TGTGCCTGGACAGGGGGAGAGACCCAGTACTTC.

The chain combines TRBV28 with TRBJ2-7; possibly TRBD2 for D (5 bases). CDR1 and CDR2 (germline): MDHEN, SYDVKM. V was clipped by 5 bases and J by 3 bases, with 11 bases between them. The CDR3 covers 13 residues. CDR3: CASSPLSGYEQYF. In DNA form, the CDR3 reads TGTGCCAGCAGTCCCCTAAGCGGCTACGAGCAGTACTTC.

This chain connects TRBV4-2 to TRBJ1-4; tentatively, D is TRBD1 (5 bases). V lost 1 base and J lost 5, with 8 bases in between. This CDR3 spans 14 amino acids. Germline V gene data show CDR1 as LGHNA and CDR2 as YNFKEQ. For the CDR3, the DNA is TGTGCCAGCAGCCAAGGACAGCTGAATGAAAAACTGTTTTTT. It encodes CASSQGQLNEKLFF.

This clone was seen just once. V usage is TRBV11-3 and J usage is TRBJ1-1, with 9 positions matching TRBD1. Germline V gives CDR1 SGHNT, CDR2 YENEEA. The CDR3 is made up of 17 amino acids. Trimming cost V 4 bases and J 0 bases; bases outside gene matches: 9. The CDR3 spells CASSSERNRGLNTEAFF. Written as DNA, the CDR3 is TGTGCCAGCAGCTCGGAAAGAAACAGGGGGCTGAACACTGAAGCTTTCTTT.

CDR3 loop: CASRTGQGSYGYTF. CDR3 sequence (DNA): TGTGCCAGCAGAACCGGACAGGGGAGCTATGGCTACACCTTC. The chain combines TRBV27 with TRBJ1-2; 9 bases fit TRBD1. V trimming: 6 bases; J trimming: 4 bases; junction bases outside the gene matches: 6. Germline V gene lookup returns CDR1 MNHEY and CDR2 SMNVEV (reference sequence). The CDR3 runs 14 residues.

The genes are TRBV27 and TRBJ2-7; 8 nucleotides agree with TRBD1. Germline values: CDR1 MNHEY, CDR2 SMNVEV (reference sequence). V shed 5 bases, J shed 5 bases, and the junction held 8 bases outside the gene matches. This CDR3 is built from 14 residues. The CDR3 loop reads CASSGWTGSNEQYF. CDR3 DNA sequence: TGTGCCAGCAGTGGATGGACAGGGTCCAACGAGCAGTACTTC.

This chain joins TRBV27 and TRBJ1-2; the D gene is possibly TRBD1 (5 bases). Germline V lookup: CDR1 MNHEY, CDR2 SMNVEV (reference sequence). CDR3 size: 14 residues. V was shortened by 0 bases and J by 3 bases, with 8 bases between the two germline ends. The CDR3 protein is CASSLSRGYYGYTF. CDR3 DNA sequence: TGTGCCAGCAGTTTATCGCGGGGGTACTATGGCTACACCTTC.

This chain uses TRBV4-2 with TRBJ2-1; D gene uncertain. V lost 4 bases to trimming and J lost 5 bases, with 9 bases between them. The germline gives CDR1 LGHNA, CDR2 YNFKEQ. This CDR3 region has 13 residues. CDR3 in DNA: TGTGCCAGCAGCCTCCCTTATGACAATGAGCAGTTCTTC. Translating gives CASSLPYDNEQFF.

This sequence joins TRBV7-8 and TRBJ2-7; D perhaps matches TRBD1 (5 bases). From germline, CDR1 is SGHVS and CDR2 FQNEAQ. The CDR3 extends over 15 amino acids. V lost 1 base, J lost 2 bases, and 12 bases lay in between. CDR3 sequence: CASSLDGRGPYEQYF. CDR3 bases: TGTGCCAGCAGCTTAGATGGTAGGGGCCCCTACGAGCAGTACTTC.

The chain uses TRBV15 and TRBJ2-1, with 10 bases identical to TRBD2. This CDR3 contains 19 residues. The V and J ends lost 2 bases and 3 bases, in that order; junction bases with no gene match: 13. Germline CDR1 is LNHNV and CDR2 is YYDKDF (reference sequence). The CDR3 DNA sequence: TGTGCCACCAGCAGAACACTCCTACAACTAGCGGGGCGCTACAATGAGCAGTTCTTC. It is translated as CATSRTLLQLAGRYNEQFF. The whole variable domain, remainder taken from reference TRBV15 and TRBJ2-1, is DAMVIQNPRYQVTQFGKPVTLSCSQTLNHNVMYWYQQKSSQAPKLLFHYYDKDFNNEADTPDNFQSRRPNTSFCFLDIRSPGLGDTAMYLCATSRTLLQLAGRYNEQFFGPGTRLTVL.

V is TRBV7-9 and J is TRBJ2-5; 12 bases map to TRBD1. Looked up from germline, CDR1 is SEHNR and CDR2 is FQNEAQ (reference sequence). The CDR3 extends over 17 amino acids. V dropped 1 base and J dropped 4; count of bases not matched to a gene: 7. CDR3 protein: CASSLGLGTGGRETQYF. The CDR3 DNA reads as TGTGCCAGCAGCTTAGGATTGGGGACAGGGGGCCGAGAGACCCAGTACTTC.

The genes are TRBV20-1 and TRBJ1-1; D is ambiguous. CDR3 length: 11 amino acids. In germline, CDR1 is DFQATT, CDR2 SNEGSKA (reference sequence). The ends were cut back, 3 bases at V and 4 bases at J, with 6 bases in the middle. As DNA, the CDR3 is TGCAGTGCTAGGTTGGCCACTGAAGCTTTCTTT. Residues: CSARLATEAFF.

The chain employs TRBV14 and TRBJ2-3, with 8 bases matching TRBD2. The CDR3 covers 14 residues. V shed 4 bases and J 4 bases; nucleotides not matched to a gene: 4. The germline CDR1 and CDR2 sequences are SGHDN and FVKESK. The DNA of the CDR3 is TGTGCCAGCAGCCTTACGGGAGGGCCAGATACGCAGTATTTT. Its translation is CASSLTGGPDTQYF.